Listed below are T cell receptor beta chains from one sample, sequenced in a study of blood T cell repertoires in COVID-19. TCRdb keeps only in-frame clones here, not all; method: immunoSEQ multiplex PCR. The sample shows 250,000 to 350,000 clones, 87% of them seen only once. The sample consisted of peripheral blood. The receptor set was obtained from a woman aged 45-65 years who had recovered from COVID-19. Both conserved end residues are part of each CDR3. The D gene is left open where the match is weak. Clone size, where shown, is once, few, many, or a class for clones that have expanded.

j_call d_call v_call clone_size cdr3_aa cdr3_nt
TRBJ1-5 NA TRBV9 NA CASSAAVGQPQHF TGTGCCAGCAGCGCGGCGGTAGGTCAGCCCCAGCATTTT
TRBJ2-5 TRBD2 TRBV7-9 NA CASSAPLSGVETQYF TGTGCCAGCAGCGCGCCACTTAGCGGGGTTGAGACCCAGTACTTC
TRBJ2-7 TRBD2 TRBV15 NA CATSRGTSGRAAEQYF TGTGCCACCAGCAGGGGGACTAGCGGGAGGGCCGCCGAGCAGTACTTC
TRBJ1-1 NA TRBV27 NA CASAGAGTEAFF TGTGCCAGCGCAGGGGCTGGCACTGAAGCTTTCTTT
TRBJ1-2 TRBD1 TRBV11-2 NA CASSLSARDRESVF TGTGCCAGCAGCTTATCCGCAAGGGACAGGGAATCCGTCTTC
TRBJ1-1 NA TRBV4-3 NA CASSQVEGNTEAFF TGCGCCAGCAGCCAAGTTGAGGGCAACACTGAAGCTTTCTTT
TRBJ1-6 TRBD1 TRBV5-1 NA CASSLDRAAQSKNSPLHF TGCGCCAGCAGCCTGGACAGGGCCGCCCAATCGAAAAATTCACCCCTCCACTTT
TRBJ2-2 NA TRBV28 NA CASRGRRYYTGELFF TGTGCCAGCAGAGGAAGGCGGTATTACACCGGGGAGCTGTTTTTT
TRBJ1-2 NA TRBV19 NA CASSIFQVAGYTF TGTGCCAGTAGTATCTTCCAGGTTGCGGGCTACACCTTC
TRBJ1-2 TRBD1 TRBV9 NA CASSTPTGNTTGYTF TGTGCCAGCAGCACCCCGACAGGGAATACTACTGGCTACACCTTC
TRBJ1-2 TRBD1 TRBV5-1 NA CASSPGQGTYYGYTF TGCGCCAGCAGCCCGGGACAGGGGACCTACTATGGCTACACCTTC
TRBJ1-4 NA TRBV9 NA CASSVSSGNEKLFF TGTGCCAGCAGCGTCTCTTCGGGTAATGAAAAACTGTTTTTT
TRBJ2-2 TRBD2 TRBV5-5 NA CASSGIAGGNTGELFF TGTGCCAGCAGCGGGATAGCGGGGGGGAACACCGGGGAGCTGTTTTTT
TRBJ1-2 NA TRBV4-3 NA CASSPGRGDGYTF TGCGCCAGCAGCCCCGGCAGGGGAGATGGCTACACCTTC
TRBJ1-2 TRBD1 TRBV3-1/TRBV3-2 NA CASSYRGRRPYGYTF TGTGCCAGCAGCTACAGGGGGCGTCGCCCCTATGGCTACACCTTC
TRBJ1-1 TRBD1 TRBV29-1 NA CSVDVTGGFGTEAFF TGCAGCGTTGACGTGACAGGGGGCTTTGGCACTGAAGCTTTCTTT
TRBJ2-1 TRBD2 TRBV3-1/TRBV3-2 NA CASSPGTSGGAGEQFF TGTGCCAGCAGCCCCGGGACTAGCGGGGGGGCGGGTGAGCAGTTCTTC
TRBJ2-2 NA TRBV9 NA CASSVGVGKTGELFF TGTGCCAGCAGCGTCGGGGTCGGAAAAACCGGGGAGCTGTTTTTT
TRBJ2-3 TRBD1 TRBV28 NA CASSFFPTGVRTDTQYF TGTGCCAGCAGTTTTTTTCCCACAGGGGTACGCACAGATACGCAGTATTTT
TRBJ1-1 TRBD1 TRBV27 NA CASKRGQALGTEAFF TGTGCCAGCAAGAGGGGGCAGGCCCTGGGAACTGAAGCTTTCTTT
TRBJ2-5 NA TRBV2 NA CASSEALRGTQETQYF TGTGCCAGCAGTGAAGCGCTCCGGGGTACCCAAGAGACCCAGTACTTC
TRBJ1-5 NA TRBV7-2 NA CASSLEGVRDQPQHF TGTGCCAGCAGCTTAGAAGGGGTTCGGGATCAGCCCCAGCATTTT
TRBJ1-4 NA TRBV10-3 NA CATKGATNEKLFF TGTGCCACGAAGGGGGCAACTAATGAAAAACTGTTTTTT
TRBJ1-2 NA TRBV6-5 NA CASSLRQARGYGYTF TGTGCCAGCAGTCTCCGACAGGCCCGTGGCTATGGCTACACCTTC
TRBJ2-2 TRBD1 TRBV28 NA CASRRRTGRNTGELFF TGTGCCAGCAGGCGGCGGACAGGGAGGAATACCGGGGAGCTGTTTTTT
TRBJ2-7 NA TRBV2 NA CASSEGSGYEQYF TGTGCCAGCTCGGAGGGTAGCGGATACGAGCAGTACTTC
TRBJ1-5 NA TRBV18 NA CASSALSSNQPQHF TGTGCCAGCTCAGCCTTAAGCAGCAATCAGCCCCAGCATTTT
TRBJ1-1 NA TRBV19 many CASSATGNTEAFF TGTGCCAGTAGCGCGACAGGGAACACTGAAGCTTTCTTT
TRBJ1-2 NA TRBV28 few CASRSQGREYGYTF TGTGCCAGCAGGTCCCAAGGGAGGGAGTATGGCTACACCTTC
TRBJ2-7 NA TRBV7-2 NA CASSLLSPRSGYEQYF TGTGCCAGCAGCTTACTTTCTCCTAGATCGGGATACGAGCAGTACTTC
TRBJ2-3 TRBD1 TRBV3-1/TRBV3-2 once CASSQELPGTGRTDTQYF TGTGCCAGCAGCCAAGAGTTACCCGGGACAGGTCGCACAGATACGCAGTATTTT
TRBJ1-2 NA TRBV28 once CASSLRLATIDGYTF TGTGCCAGCAGTTTACGATTAGCTACCATCGATGGCTACACCTTC
TRBJ1-5 NA TRBV6-1 NA CASNALRTNQPQHF TGTGCCAGCAACGCCTTGCGAACTAATCAGCCCCAGCATTTT